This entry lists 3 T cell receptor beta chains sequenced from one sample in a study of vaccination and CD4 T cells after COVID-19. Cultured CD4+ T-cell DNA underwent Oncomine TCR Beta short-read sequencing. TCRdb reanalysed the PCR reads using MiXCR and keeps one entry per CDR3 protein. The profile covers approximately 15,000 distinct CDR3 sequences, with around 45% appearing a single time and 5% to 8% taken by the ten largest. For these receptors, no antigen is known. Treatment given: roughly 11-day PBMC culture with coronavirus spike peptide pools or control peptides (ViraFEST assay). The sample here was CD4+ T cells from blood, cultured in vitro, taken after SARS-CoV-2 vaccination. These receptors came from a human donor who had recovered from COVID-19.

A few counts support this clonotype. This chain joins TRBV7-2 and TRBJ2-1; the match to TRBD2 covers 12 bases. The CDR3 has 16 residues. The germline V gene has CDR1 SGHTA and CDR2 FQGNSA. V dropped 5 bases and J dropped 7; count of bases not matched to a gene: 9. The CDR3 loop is CASSPAQLAGGNEQFF. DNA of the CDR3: TGTGCCAGCAGCCCCGCGCAGCTAGCGGGAGGGAATGAGCAGTTCTTC.

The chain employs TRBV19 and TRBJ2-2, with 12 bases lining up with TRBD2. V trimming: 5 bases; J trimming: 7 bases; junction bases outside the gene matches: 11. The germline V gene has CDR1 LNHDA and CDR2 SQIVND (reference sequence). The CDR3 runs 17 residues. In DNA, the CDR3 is TGTGCCAGTAGTCCCACCCGACTAGCGGGAGTGGTCGGGGAGCTGTTTTTT. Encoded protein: CASSPTRLAGVVGELFF.

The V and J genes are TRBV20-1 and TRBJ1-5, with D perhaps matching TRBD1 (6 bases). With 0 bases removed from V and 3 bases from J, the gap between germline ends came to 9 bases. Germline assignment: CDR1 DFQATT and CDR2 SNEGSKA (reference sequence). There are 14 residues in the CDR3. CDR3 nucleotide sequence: TGCAGTGCTAGAGATCCGGGACACAATCAGCCCCAGCATTTT. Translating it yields CSARDPGHNQPQHF.